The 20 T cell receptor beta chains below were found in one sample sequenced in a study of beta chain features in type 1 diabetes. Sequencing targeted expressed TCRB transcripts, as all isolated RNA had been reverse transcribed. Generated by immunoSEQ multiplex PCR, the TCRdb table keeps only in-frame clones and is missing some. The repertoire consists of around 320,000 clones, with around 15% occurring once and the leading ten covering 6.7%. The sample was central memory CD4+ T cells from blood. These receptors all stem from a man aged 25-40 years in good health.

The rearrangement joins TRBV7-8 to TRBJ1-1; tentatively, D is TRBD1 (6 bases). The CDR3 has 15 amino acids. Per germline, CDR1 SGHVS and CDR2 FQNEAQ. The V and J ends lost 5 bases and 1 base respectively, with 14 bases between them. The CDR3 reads CASSPRPGQNTEAFF. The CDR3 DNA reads TGTGCCAGCAGCCCCCGACCGGGACAGAACACTGAAGCTTTCTTT.

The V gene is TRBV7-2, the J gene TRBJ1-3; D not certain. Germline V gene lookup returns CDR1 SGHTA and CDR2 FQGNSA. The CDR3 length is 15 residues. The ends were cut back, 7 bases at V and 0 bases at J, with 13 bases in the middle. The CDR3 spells CASNFGPSSGNTIYF. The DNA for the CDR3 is TGTGCCAGCAATTTTGGGCCCAGCTCTGGAAACACCATATATTTT.

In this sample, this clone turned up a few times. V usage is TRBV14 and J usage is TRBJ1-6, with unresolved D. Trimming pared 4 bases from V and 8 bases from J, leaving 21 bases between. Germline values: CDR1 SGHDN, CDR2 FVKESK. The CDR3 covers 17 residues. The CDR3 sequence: CASSPFDFYEGDSPLHF. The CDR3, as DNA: TGTGCCAGCAGCCCCTTCGACTTTTATGAGGGAGATTCACCCCTCCACTTT.

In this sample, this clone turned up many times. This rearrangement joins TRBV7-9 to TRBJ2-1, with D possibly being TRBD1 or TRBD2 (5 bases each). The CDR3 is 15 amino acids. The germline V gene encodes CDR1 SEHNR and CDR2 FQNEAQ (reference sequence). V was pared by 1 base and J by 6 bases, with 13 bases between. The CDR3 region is CASSLVGEGPNEQFF. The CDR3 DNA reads TGTGCCAGCAGCTTAGTCGGTGAGGGACCCAATGAGCAGTTCTTC.

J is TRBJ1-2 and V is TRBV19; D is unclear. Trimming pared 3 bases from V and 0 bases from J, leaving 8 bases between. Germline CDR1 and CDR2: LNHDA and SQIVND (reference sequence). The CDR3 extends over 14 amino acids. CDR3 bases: TGTGCCAGTAGTATTAGATTTACTAACTATGGCTACACCTTC. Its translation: CASSIRFTNYGYTF.

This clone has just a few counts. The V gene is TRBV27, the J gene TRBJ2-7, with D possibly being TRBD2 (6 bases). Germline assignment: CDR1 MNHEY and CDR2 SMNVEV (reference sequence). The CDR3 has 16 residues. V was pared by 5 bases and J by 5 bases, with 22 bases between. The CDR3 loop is CASSINAGLLGDEQYF. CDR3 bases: TGTGCCAGCAGTATTAACGCGGGACTGCTTGGTGACGAGCAGTACTTC.

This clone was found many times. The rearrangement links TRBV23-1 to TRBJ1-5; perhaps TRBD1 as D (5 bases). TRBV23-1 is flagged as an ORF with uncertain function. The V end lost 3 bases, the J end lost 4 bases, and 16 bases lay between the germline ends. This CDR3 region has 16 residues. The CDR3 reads CASSHEGTGDNQPQHF. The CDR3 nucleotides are TGCGCCAGCAGTCACGAAGGCACAGGAGATAATCAGCCCCAGCATTTT.

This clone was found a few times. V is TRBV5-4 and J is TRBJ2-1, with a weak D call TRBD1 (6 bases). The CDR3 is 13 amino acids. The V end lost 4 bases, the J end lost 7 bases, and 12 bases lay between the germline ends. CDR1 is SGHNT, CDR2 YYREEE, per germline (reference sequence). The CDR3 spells CASSPTGLNEQFF. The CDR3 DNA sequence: TGTGCCAGCAGCCCCACAGGGTTGAATGAGCAGTTCTTC.

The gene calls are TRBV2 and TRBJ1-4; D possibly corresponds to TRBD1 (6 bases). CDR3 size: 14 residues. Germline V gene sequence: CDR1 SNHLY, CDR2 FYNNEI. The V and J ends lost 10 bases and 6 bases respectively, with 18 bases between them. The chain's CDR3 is CATRNRVGDEKLFF. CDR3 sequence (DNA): TGTGCCACCCGGAACAGGGTAGGGGATGAAAAACTGTTTTTT.

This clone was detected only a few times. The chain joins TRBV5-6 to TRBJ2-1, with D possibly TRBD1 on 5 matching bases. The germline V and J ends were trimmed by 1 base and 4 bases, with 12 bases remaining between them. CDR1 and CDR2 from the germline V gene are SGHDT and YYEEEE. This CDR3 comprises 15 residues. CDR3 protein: CASSLRQGDYNEQFF. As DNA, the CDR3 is TGTGCCAGCAGCTTGCGGCAGGGCGATTACAATGAGCAGTTCTTC.

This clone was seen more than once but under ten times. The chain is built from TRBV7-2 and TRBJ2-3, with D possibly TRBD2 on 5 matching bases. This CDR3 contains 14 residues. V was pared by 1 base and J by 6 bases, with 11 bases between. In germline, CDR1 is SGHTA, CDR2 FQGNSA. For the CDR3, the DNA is TGTGCCAGCAGCTTAGATAACGGGGTGGATACGCAGTATTTT. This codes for CASSLDNGVDTQYF.

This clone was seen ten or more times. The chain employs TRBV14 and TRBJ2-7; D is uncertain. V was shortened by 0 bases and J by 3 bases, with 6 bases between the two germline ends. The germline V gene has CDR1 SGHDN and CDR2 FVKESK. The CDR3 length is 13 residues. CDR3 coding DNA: TGTGCCAGCAGCCAAGATGTATTCTACGAGCAGTACTTC. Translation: CASSQDVFYEQYF.

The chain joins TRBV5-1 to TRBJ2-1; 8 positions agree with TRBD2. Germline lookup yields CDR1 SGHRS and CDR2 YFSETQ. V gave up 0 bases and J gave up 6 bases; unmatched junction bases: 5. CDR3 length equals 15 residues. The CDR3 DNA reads TGCGCCAGCAGCTTGGGGACTAGCTCCCGCAATGAGCAGTTCTTC. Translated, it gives CASSLGTSSRNEQFF.

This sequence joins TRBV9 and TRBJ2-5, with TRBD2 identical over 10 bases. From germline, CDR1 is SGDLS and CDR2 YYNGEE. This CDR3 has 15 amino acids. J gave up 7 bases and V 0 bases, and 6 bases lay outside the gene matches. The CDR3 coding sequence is TGTGCCAGCAGCGTAGAAAGCGGGAGGGTCGGGACCCAGTACTTC. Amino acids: CASSVESGRVGTQYF.

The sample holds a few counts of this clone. CDR3 protein: CASSPRLDTQYF. The CDR3 DNA is TGTGCCAGCAGCCCGAGGTTAGATACGCAGTATTTT. The J gene is TRBJ2-3, the V gene TRBV11-2; no firm D call. CDR3 size: 12 residues. V was pared by 5 bases and J by 5 bases, with 8 bases between. Germline CDR1 reads SGHAT; CDR2 reads FQNNGV.

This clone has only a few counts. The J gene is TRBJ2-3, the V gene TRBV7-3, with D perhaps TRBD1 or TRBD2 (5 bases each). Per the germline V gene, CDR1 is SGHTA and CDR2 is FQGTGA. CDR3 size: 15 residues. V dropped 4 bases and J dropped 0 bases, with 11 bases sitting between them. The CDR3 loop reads CASSSGAASTDTQYF. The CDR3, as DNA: TGTGCCAGCAGCTCCGGGGCGGCTAGCACAGATACGCAGTATTTT. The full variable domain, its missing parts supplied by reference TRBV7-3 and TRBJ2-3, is GAGVSQTPSNKVTEKGKYVELRCDPISGHTALYWYRQSLGQGPEFLIYFQGTGAADDSGLPNDRFFAVRPEGSVSTLKIQRTERGDSAVYLCASSSGAASTDTQYFGPGTRLTVL.

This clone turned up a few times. CDR3 sequence reads: CASSSGQQAKNIQYF. CDR3 nucleotide sequence: TGCGCCAGCAGCTCTGGACAGCAAGCCAAAAACATTCAGTACTTC. The chain joins TRBV5-1 to TRBJ2-4; weak D call: TRBD1 (6 bases). This CDR3 comprises 15 residues. CDR1 and CDR2 (germline): SGHRS, YFSETQ. V was shortened by 3 bases and J by 0 bases, with 10 bases between the two germline ends.

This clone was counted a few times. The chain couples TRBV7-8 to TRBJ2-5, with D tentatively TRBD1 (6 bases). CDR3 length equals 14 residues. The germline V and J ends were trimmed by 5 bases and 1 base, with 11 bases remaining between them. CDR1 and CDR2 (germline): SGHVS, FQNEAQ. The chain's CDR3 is CASSPRTAQETQYF. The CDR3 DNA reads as TGTGCCAGCAGCCCCAGGACAGCCCAAGAGACCCAGTACTTC.

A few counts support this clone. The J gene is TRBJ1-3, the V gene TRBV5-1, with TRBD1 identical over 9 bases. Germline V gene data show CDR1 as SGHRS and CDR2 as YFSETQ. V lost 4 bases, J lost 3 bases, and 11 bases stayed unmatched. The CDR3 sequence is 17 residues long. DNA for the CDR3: TGCGCCAGCAGCGTAACAACCGGGACAGGGAATGGAAACACCATATATTTT. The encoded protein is CASSVTTGTGNGNTIYF.

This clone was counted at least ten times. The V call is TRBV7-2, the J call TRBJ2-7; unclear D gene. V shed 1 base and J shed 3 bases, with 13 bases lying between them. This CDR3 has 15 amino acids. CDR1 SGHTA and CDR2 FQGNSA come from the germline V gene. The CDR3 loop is CASSLDSLVSYEQYF. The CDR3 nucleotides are TGTGCCAGCAGCTTAGACTCTCTAGTAAGCTACGAGCAGTACTTC.